The present entry profiles one T cell receptor (beta chain) with its context. Its target is not known. Germline V gene data show CDR1 as SGHRS and CDR2 as YFSETQ. J gave up 0 bases and V 3 bases, and 5 bases lay outside the gene matches. The CDR3 is 16 residues long. The sample originates from a study of shared clonotypes between healthy human individuals. Study-wide points: Clonotypes which were not shared had lower generation probabilities than clonotypes that all four donors shared.

Here immunoSEQ multiplex PCR was the method, and the copy in TCRdb shows in-frame clones only, minus some. The data show 600,000 to 750,000 clones, roughly 78% seen once. The receptor's source is a woman aged 30 to 39 in good health. The sequenced material came from memory CD4+ T cells sorted from blood. Indicated subset: CD45RA-negative fraction. The chain combines TRBV5-1 with TRBJ2-2; 7 bases match TRBD1. CDR3 sequence (DNA): TGCGCCAGCAGCTCATCCGGGACAGCGAACACCGGGGAGCTGTTTTTT. This gives the protein CASSSSGTANTGELFF.